This TCR beta chain was captured by sequencing in a study of blood T cell repertoires in COVID-19. Turning to the study itself: Sample material is recorded as cDNA or gDNA derived from T cells, B-cell-depleted T cells, or PBMCs.

The authors' processing: How many nucleated cells were present was estimated from reference gene primer amplification. Clones were read by immunoSEQ multiplex PCR, and TCRdb kept only the in-frame ones, dropping some. V, J and clone size were drawn from that table, and D and trimming were deduced from the DNA. The sample lists 200,000 or so clones, roughly 80% seen once, with more than 4.5% in the top ten. The CDR3 length is 15 residues. The V and J ends lost 0 bases and 5 bases, in that order; junction bases with no gene match: 2. The V gene's germline CDR1 is SGHDT and CDR2 YYEEEE. This chain links TRBV5-6 with TRBJ1-6; 7 nucleotides line up with TRBD1. Specimen: peripheral blood. The sequence was obtained from a woman aged 25-40 years with acute or convalescent COVID-19. As DNA, the CDR3 is TGTGCCAGCAGCTTGGGTGACAGGGATAATTCACCCCTCCACTTT. Protein: CASSLGDRDNSPLHF.